Listed below are T cell receptor beta chains from one sample, sequenced in a study of blood T cells in healthy people across ages. TCRdb recomputed calls from the 5' RACE reads with MiXCR, one row per CDR3 protein. The sample lists 540,000 or so distinct CDR3 sequences, less than 60% occurring once. What was sequenced was blood. Receptors were obtained from a man at least 80 years old in good health. CDR3s include the opening cysteine and the closing phenylalanine or tryptophan. D genes are given only for firm matches. Expanded clones get a size class; other rows say once, few or many, or leave the size out.

J gene | D gene | V gene | clone size | CDR3 protein | CDR3 DNA
TRBJ2-3 | TRBD2 | TRBV24-1 | NA | CATSVREGGTDTQYF | TGTGCCACCAGTGTCCGGGAGGGCGGCACAGATACGCAGTATTTT
TRBJ2-1 | NA | TRBV7-2 | NA | CASSSQGLDEQFF | TGTGCCAGCAGCTCTCAGGGCTTGGATGAGCAGTTCTTC
TRBJ2-5 | TRBD1 | TRBV7-9 | NA | CASSQQGARGEQYF | TGTGCCAGCAGTCAACAGGGGGCGCGGGGAGAGCAGTACTTC
TRBJ2-1 | TRBD2 | TRBV6-5 | many | CASSYKIGTSGSRDEQFF | TGTGCCAGCAGTTATAAAATTGGGACTAGCGGGAGTAGAGATGAGCAGTTCTTC
TRBJ2-3 | NA | TRBV6-6 | NA | CASRYPGLDTRYF | TGTGCCAGCAGGTACCCGGGGTTAGATACGCGGTATTTT
TRBJ2-3 | NA | TRBV9 | few | CASSPREGSSDTQYF | TGTGCCAGCAGCCCAAGAGAAGGGTCATCAGATACGCAGTATTTT
TRBJ2-2 | TRBD2 | TRBV9 | NA | CASCAGLADTGELFF | TGTGCCAGCTGCGCCGGACTAGCCGACACCGGGGAGCTGTTTTTT
TRBJ2-1 | TRBD2 | TRBV5-1 | NA | CASSGGLAGANEQFF | TGCGCCAGCAGCGGGGGACTAGCGGGGGCCAATGAGCAGTTCTTC
TRBJ2-1 | NA | TRBV7-2 | few | CASSLGLRGIFTEQFF | TGTGCCAGCAGCTTAGGATTGCGGGGTATTTTTACTGAGCAGTTCTTC
TRBJ1-1 | TRBD1 | TRBV6-2/TRBV6-3 | NA | CASSPTGAYPEAFF | TGTGCCAGCAGTCCAACAGGGGCCTACCCTGAAGCTTTCTTT
TRBJ2-1 | NA | TRBV28 | NA | CASTTSPRDGREQFF | TGTGCCAGCACTACAAGTCCCAGGGATGGGCGTGAGCAGTTCTTC
TRBJ2-1 | TRBD2 | TRBV7-9 | few | CASSLTSGVSYNEQFF | TGTGCCAGCAGCCTTACTAGCGGGGTGTCCTACAATGAGCAGTTCTTC
TRBJ2-6 | TRBD2 | TRBV7-2 | NA | CASSFLSGGAFGANVLTF | TGTGCCAGCAGCTTCCTTAGCGGGGGGGCCTTTGGGGCCAACGTCCTGACTTTC
TRBJ1-1 | TRBD1 | TRBV7-2 | NA | CASSGRTGAGTEAFF | TGTGCCAGCAGCGGGAGGACAGGGGCGGGCACTGAAGCTTTCTTT
TRBJ2-7 | TRBD2 | TRBV20-1 | few | CSAAGGRSYEQYF | TGCAGTGCCGCGGGGGGCCGATCCTACGAGCAGTACTTC
TRBJ2-7 | NA | TRBV6-4 | NA | CASRGDRPIPYEQYF | TGTGCCAGCAGGGGGGATAGACCGATACCCTACGAGCAGTACTTC
TRBJ1-4 | NA | TRBV6-5 | many | CASSRGEKLFF | TGTGCCAGCAGCCGCGGTGAAAAACTGTTTTTT
TRBJ2-7 | TRBD2 | TRBV4-3 | NA | CASSQDRGETYEQYF | TGCGCCAGCAGCCAAGATCGGGGGGAAACCTACGAGCAGTACTTC
TRBJ2-7 | TRBD1 | TRBV20-1 | NA | CSATGGSSYEQYF | TGCAGTGCCACAGGGGGGAGCTCCTACGAGCAGTACTTC
TRBJ1-2 | NA | TRBV6-6 | NA | CASSYGGPYNYGYTF | TGTGCCAGCAGTTACGGGGGACCCTACAACTATGGCTACACCTTC
TRBJ2-7 | TRBD2 | TRBV27 | few | CASSRSGGDYEQYF | TGTGCCAGCAGTAGAAGCGGGGGAGACTACGAGCAGTACTTC
TRBJ1-1 | NA | TRBV6-5 | many | CASSYGSNEAFF | TGTGCCAGCAGTTACGGGTCCAATGAAGCTTTCTTT
TRBJ1-4 | NA | TRBV3-1 | NA | CASSPRAGAAEKLFF | TGTGCCAGCAGCCCGCGGGCGGGGGCAGCGGAAAAACTGTTTTTT
TRBJ1-2 | TRBD1 | TRBV10-3 | once | CAISERTGSGYTF | TGTGCCATCAGTGAGAGGACAGGGAGTGGCTACACCTTC
TRBJ1-4 | NA | TRBV5-1 | NA | CASSLAPGTTTNVEFF | TGCGCCAGCAGCTTGGCCCCCGGGACAACAACAAATGTCGAGTTTTTT
TRBJ2-7 | NA | TRBV12-3/TRBV12-4 | few | CASSYTTQGGEQYF | TGTGCCAGCAGTTACACAACACAGGGAGGCGAGCAGTACTTC
TRBJ2-1 | TRBD2 | TRBV20-1 | NA | CSARDNSGGMGEQFF | TGCAGTGCTAGAGATAACAGCGGGGGGATGGGTGAGCAGTTCTTC
TRBJ2-1 | NA | TRBV29-1 | many | CSVDIAASQGGSYNEQFF | TGCAGCGTTGATATAGCGGCAAGTCAAGGGGGCTCCTACAATGAGCAGTTCTTC
TRBJ2-7 | TRBD2 | TRBV20-1 | few | CSARASGRAGEQYF | TGCAGTGCTAGGGCTAGCGGGAGGGCAGGTGAGCAGTACTTC
TRBJ1-5 | NA | TRBV2 | NA | CASSVGQYNQPQHF | TGTGCCAGCAGCGTTGGACAGTACAATCAGCCCCAGCATTTT
TRBJ2-3 | TRBD2 | TRBV20-1 | NA | CSALAGGTDTQYF | TGCAGTGCTCTAGCGGGGGGCACAGATACGCAGTATTTT
TRBJ2-6 | NA | TRBV6-1 | many | CASSGREGRSSGANVLTF | TGTGCCAGCAGTGGACGAGAGGGCCGTAGCTCTGGGGCCAACGTCCTGACTTTC
TRBJ1-5 | NA | TRBV6-6 | many | CASSFVAGMGQPQHF | TGTGCCAGCAGTTTCGTCGCAGGGATGGGTCAGCCCCAGCATTTT
TRBJ2-4 | NA | TRBV7-2 | NA | CASSYDSYKNIQYF | TGTGCCAGCAGCTACGACAGTTACAAAAACATTCAGTACTTC
TRBJ2-1 | NA | TRBV10-3 | NA | CAIGQSGLHEQFF | TGTGCCATCGGGCAGTCGGGGCTCCATGAGCAGTTCTTC
TRBJ1-2 | TRBD1 | TRBV20-1 | few | CSATPRDRGVGYTF | TGCAGTGCTACGCCCCGAGACAGGGGAGTTGGCTACACCTTC
TRBJ2-3 | NA | TRBV7-2 | once | CASSLFWFGTDTQYF | TGTGCCAGCAGCTTATTCTGGTTTGGCACAGATACGCAGTATTTT
TRBJ2-5 | TRBD2 | TRBV7-2 | few | CASTDRAAGDETQYF | TGTGCCAGCACCGACCGTGCAGCGGGAGATGAGACCCAGTACTTC
TRBJ2-1 | TRBD2 | TRBV29-1 | few | CSVEIGTSGAYNEQFF | TGCAGCGTTGAAATCGGGACTAGCGGAGCATACAATGAGCAGTTCTTC
TRBJ2-5 | TRBD1 | TRBV5-1 | NA | CASTQGTGKETQYF | TGCGCCAGTACCCAAGGGACAGGCAAAGAGACCCAGTACTTC
TRBJ2-3 | TRBD1 | TRBV7-9 | NA | CASSPSRGQATDTQYF | TGCGCCAGCAGCCCCTCCAGGGGACAGGCCACAGATACGCAGTATTTT
TRBJ1-2 | TRBD1 | TRBV5-6 | NA | CASSSPGQVSGYTF | TGTGCCAGCAGCTCCCCGGGACAGGTGAGCGGCTACACCTTC
TRBJ2-4 | TRBD2 | TRBV6-5 | NA | CASSYSGGRRDIQYF | TGTGCCAGCAGTTACTCGGGAGGGAGACGGGACATTCAGTACTTC
TRBJ2-1 | TRBD2 | TRBV7-9 | NA | CASRRPSGAYNEQFF | TGTGCCAGCAGGCGCCCTAGCGGCGCCTACAATGAGCAGTTCTTC
TRBJ2-1 | NA | TRBV20-1 | NA | CSAPQAVRSEQFF | TGCAGTGCTCCCCAAGCCGTGCGTAGTGAGCAGTTCTTC
TRBJ2-7 | TRBD1 | TRBV7-9 | many | CASSLEQGGSYEQYF | TGTGCCAGCAGCTTAGAACAGGGGGGATCCTACGAGCAGTACTTC
TRBJ2-7 | TRBD2 | TRBV20-1 | NA | CSATSGPTYEQYF | TGCAGTGCTACTAGCGGGCCAACCTACGAGCAGTACTTC
TRBJ2-1 | TRBD2 | TRBV3-1 | NA | CASSQARLAGDNEQFF | TGTGCCAGCAGCCAAGCGCGACTAGCGGGAGACAATGAGCAGTTCTTC
TRBJ2-5 | NA | TRBV4-3 | NA | CASSQEWSRRGTQYF | TGCGCCAGCAGCCAAGAATGGAGTAGAAGGGGGACCCAGTACTTC
TRBJ2-5 | TRBD1 | TRBV7-2 | NA | CASSLRTGTVETQYF | TGTGCCAGCAGCTTAAGGACAGGGACGGTGGAGACCCAGTACTTC
TRBJ1-5 | TRBD1 | TRBV11-2 | NA | CASSWGQGAGQPQHF | TGTGCCAGCAGCTGGGGCCAGGGGGCAGGTCAGCCCCAGCATTTT
TRBJ2-1 | NA | TRBV4-2 | NA | CASSQVGQEGIKFF | TGTGCCAGCAGCCAAGTTGGGCAGGAGGGTATTAAGTTCTTC
TRBJ1-3 | NA | TRBV6-6 | NA | CASSTPSAGNTIYF | TGTGCCAGCTCCACACCCTCGGCGGGAAACACCATATATTTT
TRBJ2-5 | NA | TRBV7-2 | few | CASSAGTRGEETQYF | TGTGCCAGCAGCGCCGGGACCCGAGGAGAAGAGACCCAGTACTTC
TRBJ2-3 | TRBD2 | TRBV20-1 | NA | CSLPGTSGTDTQYF | TGCAGTCTCCCCGGGACTAGCGGCACAGATACGCAGTATTTT
TRBJ2-7 | NA | TRBV20-1 | NA | CSASAPGRNEQYF | TGCAGTGCTAGTGCCCCGGGAAGGAACGAGCAGTACTTC
TRBJ2-1 | NA | TRBV7-3 | few | CASSFRAGVGNEQFF | TGTGCCAGCAGCTTTCGCGCTGGGGTAGGCAATGAGCAGTTCTTC
TRBJ2-7 | NA | TRBV7-2 | NA | CASSRGPRGYEQYF | TGTGCCAGCAGCCGAGGGCCGCGGGGCTACGAGCAGTACTTC
TRBJ1-2 | NA | TRBV5-1 | NA | CASSFGETNIYYTF | TGCGCCAGCAGCTTTGGGGAGACAAATATTTACTACACCTTC
TRBJ2-3 | TRBD2 | TRBV4-3 | many | CASSQGWVAGGDTQYF | TGCGCCAGCAGCCAGGGCTGGGTAGCGGGAGGCGATACGCAGTATTTT